This is a list of T cell receptor beta chains from one sample in a study of T-cell memory formation after mild COVID-19. TCRdb analysed the 5' RACE reads with MiXCR anew, one entry per CDR3 protein. The table records roughly 70,000 distinct CDR3 sequences, about a sixth of them present only once. The sample taken for sequencing was PBMCs or a T cell subset sorted from them (not recorded which). The receptors derive from an adult woman who had mild COVID-19 (a few samples of this study predate the infection). Cell type and time point are not known. The CDR3 runs from the conserved cysteine through the conserved F or W. Each record gives: CDR3 length, J gene, V gene, D gene, CDR3 protein. A D gene is named only where the DNA matches it firmly.

16	TRBJ2-5	TRBV4-1	TRBD1	CASSQGQGGLQETQYF
15	TRBJ2-1	TRBV7-6	.	CASSPRGLLYNEQFF
15	TRBJ2-3	TRBV19	TRBD2	CASSPLAGPTDTQYF
16	TRBJ1-1	TRBV24-1	TRBD1	CATSDAWTGGNTEAFF
17	TRBJ1-2	TRBV5-5	TRBD1	CASSSGTGIALTYGYTF
14	TRBJ2-1	TRBV15	TRBD2	CATETSGGYNEQFF
13	TRBJ2-7	TRBV29-1	TRBD2	CSVDEGGYNEQYF
15	TRBJ2-1	TRBV5-1	.	CASSSAGSSYNEQFF
13	TRBJ2-7	TRBV6-6	.	CASSYSTWGEQYF
13	TRBJ1-2	TRBV12-3/TRBV12-4	.	CASSLSRGGGYTF
15	TRBJ2-1	TRBV7-9	.	CASSYPGLSYNEQFF
12	TRBJ2-1	TRBV2	.	CASSDGFREQFF
13	TRBJ2-1	TRBV6-2/TRBV6-3	TRBD2	CASSYQAGAEQFF
17	TRBJ2-1	TRBV12-3/TRBV12-4	TRBD2	CASSFLPPSGGADEQFF
17	TRBJ2-1	TRBV7-6	TRBD2	CASSLGPSGPPYNEQFF
17	TRBJ2-1	TRBV4-3	.	CASSQDGSFSPGNEQFF
14	TRBJ1-2	TRBV6-5	.	CASSSSTVFYGYTF
17	TRBJ1-5	TRBV6-1	.	CASSPPWGGAGNQPQHF
15	TRBJ1-1	TRBV7-9	TRBD1	CASSLQTGAVPGAFF
13	TRBJ1-1	TRBV5-1	.	CASSLAPGDEAFF
14	TRBJ2-1	TRBV6-5	.	CASSYRVPHNEQFF
15	TRBJ2-3	TRBV19	.	CASSAGSFSTDTQYF
13	TRBJ2-7	TRBV5-1	.	CASSNTGPREQYF
15	TRBJ2-7	TRBV5-1	.	CASSEVDFGFHEQYF
15	TRBJ2-1	TRBV27	.	CASSLDRGWTNEQFF
15	TRBJ2-3	TRBV2	TRBD2	CASSRLAGGSDTQYF